These 28 T cell receptor beta chains were sequenced from one sample in a study of blood T cell repertoires in COVID-19. Sequenced by immunoSEQ multiplex PCR; TCRdb stores in-frame clones only, minus some. The table lists some 400,000 clones, 70% to 90% of them singletons. Sequencing used peripheral blood. The receptors here all came from a woman in her thirties with COVID-19, enrolled during active disease.

The count of this clone is one. Other DNA sequences of this sample code for an identical CDR3. The V and J genes are TRBV2 and TRBJ2-1; D may be TRBD1 (6 bases). Germline CDR1 is SNHLY and CDR2 is FYNNEI. The CDR3 runs to 15 residues. The ends were cut back, 4 bases at V and 0 bases at J, with 10 bases in the middle. The CDR3 spells CASSADRSSYNEQFF. The CDR3 DNA sequence: TGTGCCAGCAGTGCGGACAGAAGCTCCTACAATGAGCAGTTCTTC. The full variable domain, its missing parts supplied by reference TRBV2 and TRBJ2-1, is EPEVTQTPSHQVTQMGQEVILRCVPISNHLYFYWYRQILGQKVEFLVSFYNNEISEKSEIFDDQFSVERPDGSNFTLKIRSTKLEDSAMYFCASSADRSSYNEQFFGPGTRLTVL.

The V and J genes are TRBV2 and TRBJ2-3; no firm D call. Between the trimmed V and J ends, which lost 3 bases and 5 bases, there was a span of 6 bases. The germline V gene encodes CDR1 SNHLY and CDR2 FYNNEI. CDR3 length equals 12 residues. The CDR3 sequence: CASSDVRDTQYF. The CDR3 region has the DNA TGTGCCAGCAGTGATGTGAGAGATACGCAGTATTTT.

V usage is TRBV30 and J usage is TRBJ2-1; 9 nucleotides line up with TRBD1. This CDR3 comprises 12 residues. Germline V gene data show CDR1 as GTSNPN and CDR2 as SVGIG (reference sequence). With V trimmed by 2 bases and J by 9 bases, 2 bases remained unmatched. In nucleotides, the CDR3 is TGTGCCTGGAGTAGGGACAGGGTTGAGCAGTTCTTC. Amino acids: CAWSRDRVEQFF.

This clone was seen just once. The chain is built from TRBV19 and TRBJ2-7; the match to TRBD1 covers 7 bases. Trimming removed 5 bases from V and 2 bases from J; junction bases left unmatched: 6. The CDR3 loop spans 14 amino acids. The germline V gene has CDR1 LNHDA and CDR2 SQIVND (reference sequence). The CDR3, as DNA: TGTGCCAGTAGTCATTACAGGGGAACCTACGAGCAGTACTTC. Amino acids: CASSHYRGTYEQYF.

The V gene is TRBV29-1, the J gene TRBJ1-1; TRBD1 agrees at 8 bases. Germline CDR1 reads SQVTM; CDR2 reads ANQGSEA. Unmatched junction bases numbered 12, after V lost 6 bases and J lost 9 bases. The CDR3 loop spans 13 amino acids. CDR3 coding DNA: TGCAGCGTCGTTCAGGGGGCGAGTGGGAAAGCTTTCTTT. It codes for CSVVQGASGKAFF.

The chain uses TRBV18 and TRBJ2-7; 7 nucleotides line up with TRBD2. From germline, CDR1 is KGHSH and CDR2 LQKENI. This CDR3 has 15 residues. The V and J ends lost 6 bases and 2 bases, in that order; junction bases with no gene match: 10. The CDR3 nucleotides are TGTGCCAGCTCCCCAACTAGCGTCTCCCCCTACGAGCAGTACTTC. Protein sequence: CASSPTSVSPYEQYF.

The chain is built from TRBV28 and TRBJ2-1, with 9 bases matching TRBD2. Germline values: CDR1 MDHEN, CDR2 SYDVKM. The CDR3 spans 15 residues. Trimming cost V 5 bases and J 9 bases; bases outside gene matches: 11. Here the CDR3 DNA reads TGTGCCAGCAGTAACACTAGGCGGGAGGGGGGTGAGCAGTTCTTC. Translation: CASSNTRREGGEQFF.

The chain couples TRBV18 to TRBJ2-7; D possibly corresponds to TRBD1 (6 bases). Trimming shortened V by 2 bases and J by 3 bases, and 14 bases separated the two germline ends. Germline V CDR1 and CDR2: KGHSH, LQKENI. This CDR3 comprises 15 residues. In DNA, the CDR3 is TGTGCCAGCTCACCAGAGCCCGGGACATACTACGAGCAGTACTTC. Its translation: CASSPEPGTYYEQYF.

The table lists this clone with a count of one. The rearrangement uses TRBV4-2 and TRBJ2-2; D is possibly TRBD1 (5 bases). Germline values: CDR1 LGHNA, CDR2 YNFKEQ. The V and J ends lost 4 bases and 1 base respectively, with 10 bases between them. This CDR3 has 15 residues. The CDR3 is CASSRTGQNTGELFF. The CDR3 bases are TGTGCCAGCAGCCGAACCGGACAGAACACCGGGGAGCTGTTTTTT.

The V and J genes are TRBV2 and TRBJ1-2; possible D gene TRBD1, 6 bases. This CDR3 has 15 amino acids. CDR1 SNHLY and CDR2 FYNNEI come from the germline V gene. Trimming took 5 bases from V and 4 from J, leaving 17 bases between them. As DNA, the CDR3 is TGTGCCAGCAGTCCCGGGACACACGGGGCCTATGGCTACACCTTC. Translation gives CASSPGTHGAYGYTF.

The CDR3 loop reads CASSFGQAGQPQHF. The CDR3 DNA sequence: TGTGCCAGTAGTTTCGGACAGGCTGGGCAGCCCCAGCATTTT. The chain has TRBV19 and TRBJ1-5; TRBD1 matches at 7 bases. Germline V gene sequence: CDR1 LNHDA, CDR2 SQIVND (reference sequence). The V gene end was trimmed by 5 bases and the J gene end by 7 bases; junction bases not matched to a gene: 8. The CDR3 is made up of 14 amino acids.

The chain couples TRBV30 to TRBJ1-4; TRBD1 might be the D (5 bases). From germline, CDR1 is GTSNPN and CDR2 SVGIG (reference sequence). The V gene lost 3 bases and the J gene lost 5 bases, with 10 bases spanning the gap. This CDR3 has 13 amino acids. The CDR3 protein is CAWRRGVNEKLFF. The CDR3 region has the DNA TGTGCCTGGAGACGGGGGGTGAATGAAAAACTGTTTTTT.

CDR3 sequence reads: CASSTVNTGELFF. CDR3 nucleotide sequence: TGTGCCAGCAGTACGGTAAACACCGGGGAGCTGTTTTTT. The chain is built from TRBV6-5 and TRBJ2-2; D remains ambiguous. Between the trimmed V and J ends, which lost 5 bases and 2 bases, there was a span of 6 bases. Germline assignment: CDR1 MNHEY and CDR2 SVGAGI. This CDR3 has 13 amino acids.

The chain is built from TRBV6-5 and TRBJ2-7; 9 bases align to TRBD2. This CDR3 contains 14 residues. Per germline, CDR1 MNHEY and CDR2 SVGAGI. After removal of 6 bases from V and 5 bases from J, the junction contained 8 bases not matched to a gene. CDR3 DNA sequence: TGTGCCAGCAGGACTTCTAGCGGGGTCGACGAGCAGTACTTC. It translates to CASRTSSGVDEQYF.

This clone showed up just a few times. The V and J genes are TRBV3-1 (or the pseudogene TRBV3-2) and TRBJ2-1, with a weak D call TRBD2 (5 bases). Germline-derived CDR1 and CDR2 are LGHDT and YNNKEL (reference sequence). V dropped 1 base and J dropped 15 bases, with 10 bases sitting between them. The CDR3 is 11 amino acids. The CDR3 loop reads CASSQARERFF. The CDR3 DNA sequence: TGTGCCAGCAGCCAAGCGAGGGAACGGTTCTTC.

In this sample, this clone turned up once. V and J are TRBV19 and TRBJ2-3; 10 bases match TRBD2. With V trimmed by 5 bases and J by 6 bases, 11 bases remained unmatched. The CDR3 is 16 residues long. Germline lookup yields CDR1 LNHDA and CDR2 SQIVND (reference sequence). The CDR3 coding sequence is TGTGCCAGTAGTTCGAAACTAGCGGGGCGAAGGGATACGCAGTATTTT. This codes for CASSSKLAGRRDTQYF.

The V gene is TRBV7-2, the J gene TRBJ2-2; D might be TRBD2 (5 bases). V lost 8 bases and J lost 3, with 13 bases in between. The CDR3 runs 14 residues. CDR1 and CDR2 (germline): SGHTA, FQGNSA. The CDR3 DNA follows: TGTGCCAGCGGCCGGGCGGGCCACACCGGGGAGCTGTTTTTT. It encodes CASGRAGHTGELFF.

The V call is TRBV6-5, the J call TRBJ1-5; maybe TRBD1 (5 bases). Germline loops: CDR1 MNHEY, CDR2 SVGAGI. Trimming cost V 4 bases and J 5 bases, with 15 bases left between them. The CDR3 sequence is 15 residues long. Here the CDR3 reads CASSSLRDSYQPQHF. The CDR3 nucleotides read TGTGCCAGCAGTTCTCTCCGGGACTCCTATCAGCCCCAGCATTTT.

This sequence joins TRBV4-1 and TRBJ2-7, with 7 bases that match TRBD1. This CDR3 has 16 residues. Germline-derived CDR1 and CDR2 are MGHRA and YSYEKL. The V gene end was trimmed by 4 bases and the J gene end by 2 bases; junction bases not matched to a gene: 11. CDR3 nucleotide sequence: TGCGCCAGCAGCCCTCGACAGGGTCGGGTCCCCTACGAGCAGTACTTC. This translates into CASSPRQGRVPYEQYF.

J is TRBJ1-1 and V is TRBV3-1 (or the pseudogene TRBV3-2), with no clear D. This CDR3 contains 14 residues. The V and J ends lost 2 bases and 4 bases respectively, with 11 bases between them. CDR1 is LGHDT and CDR2 is YNNKEL in the germline V gene (reference sequence). The CDR3 nucleotides read TGTGCCAGCAGCCAAAGGACGGAGGGCACTGAAGCTTTCTTT. It yields the protein CASSQRTEGTEAFF.

This clone was recorded a few times. The chain combines TRBV7-9 with TRBJ2-2; TRBD2 agrees at 7 bases. CDR3 length: 17 residues. The junction had 11 bases not matched to a gene; V was cut back by 5 bases and J by 2 bases. Germline CDR1 reads SEHNR; CDR2 reads FQNEAQ (reference sequence). The CDR3 DNA reads as TGTGCCAGCAGCCCCCCTTCCACTAGCGCTAACACCGGGGAGCTGTTTTTT. Translation gives CASSPPSTSANTGELFF.

The rearrangement uses TRBV5-6 and TRBJ2-3, with D hard to call. CDR1 is SGHDT and CDR2 is YYEEEE in the germline V gene. The CDR3 runs to 14 residues. Trimming cost V 4 bases and J 4 bases, with 13 bases left between them. CDR3 sequence reads: CASSQTSIADTQYF. In DNA, the CDR3 is TGTGCCAGCAGCCAAACGAGCATCGCAGATACGCAGTATTTT. The full variable domain, its missing parts supplied by reference TRBV5-6 and TRBJ2-3, is DAGVTQSPTHLIKTRGQQVTLRCSPKSGHDTVSWYQQALGQGPQFIFQYYEEEERQRGNFPDRFSGHQFPNYSSELNVNALLLGDSALYLCASSQTSIADTQYFGPGTRLTVL.

CDR3 protein: CASSTGAEDYGYTF. The CDR3, as DNA: TGTGCCAGCAGTACAGGGGCGGAGGACTATGGCTACACCTTC. The chain has TRBV6-5 and TRBJ1-2; TRBD1 agrees at 7 bases. Germline CDR1 is MNHEY and CDR2 is SVGAGI. This CDR3 is 14 amino acids long. Trimming cost V 5 bases and J 3 bases; bases outside gene matches: 6.

This sequence joins TRBV7-3 and TRBJ2-1, with D maybe TRBD2 (10 bases). CDR1 SGHTA and CDR2 FQGTGA come from the germline V gene. This CDR3 has 22 amino acids. Trimming left V 3 bases short and J 5 bases short, with 35 bases between. Here the CDR3 reads CASSFTGTGLLRTSGRNNEQFF. CDR3 bases: TGTGCCAGCAGCTTTACCGGGACAGGGTTGTTGCGGACTAGCGGTAGAAACAATGAGCAGTTCTTC.

V gene TRBV19 combines with J gene TRBJ2-2; 8 bases fit TRBD1. With V trimmed by 5 bases and J by 4 bases, 3 bases remained unmatched. The CDR3 contains 14 residues. Germline-derived CDR1 and CDR2 are LNHDA and SQIVND (reference sequence). CDR3 DNA sequence: TGTGCCAGTAGTCGACAGGGGCGCACCGGGGAGCTGTTTTTT. It encodes CASSRQGRTGELFF.

The chain links TRBV28 to TRBJ1-1; 8 nucleotides agree with TRBD1. The ends lost 4 bases at V and 5 bases at J; junction bases unmatched: 0. Per the germline V gene, CDR1 is MDHEN and CDR2 is SYDVKM. The CDR3 spans 12 residues. The CDR3 reads CASSYRGTEAFF. In nucleotides, the CDR3 is TGTGCCAGCAGTTACAGGGGGACTGAAGCTTTCTTT.

The chain has TRBV2 and TRBJ2-3; weak D call: TRBD1 (5 bases). Trimming shortened V by 3 bases and J by 6 bases, and 10 bases separated the two germline ends. Germline loops: CDR1 SNHLY, CDR2 FYNNEI. The CDR3 length is 13 residues. Here the CDR3 reads CASSDQGEDTQYF. The DNA of the CDR3 is TGTGCCAGCAGTGACCAGGGTGAGGATACGCAGTATTTT.

This chain connects TRBV12-3 or TRBV12-4 to TRBJ1-3; D not certain. The V end was cut by 4 bases, the J end by 8 bases, with 6 bases between. The CDR3 consists of 11 residues. CDR3 region: CASSSRDTIYF. CDR3 in DNA: TGTGCCAGCAGTTCCCGGGACACCATATATTTT.